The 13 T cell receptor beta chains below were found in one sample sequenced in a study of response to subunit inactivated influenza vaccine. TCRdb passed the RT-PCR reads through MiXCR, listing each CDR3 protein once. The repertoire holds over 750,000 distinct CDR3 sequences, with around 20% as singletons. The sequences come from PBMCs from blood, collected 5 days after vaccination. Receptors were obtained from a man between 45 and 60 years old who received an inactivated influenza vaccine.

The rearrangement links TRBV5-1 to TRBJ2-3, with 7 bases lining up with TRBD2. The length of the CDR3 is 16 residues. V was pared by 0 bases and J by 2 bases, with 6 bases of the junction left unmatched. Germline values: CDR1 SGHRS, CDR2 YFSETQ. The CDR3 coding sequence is TGCGCCAGCAGCTTGGAAGGCGGGAGAAACACAGATACGCAGTATTTT. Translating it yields CASSLEGGRNTDTQYF.

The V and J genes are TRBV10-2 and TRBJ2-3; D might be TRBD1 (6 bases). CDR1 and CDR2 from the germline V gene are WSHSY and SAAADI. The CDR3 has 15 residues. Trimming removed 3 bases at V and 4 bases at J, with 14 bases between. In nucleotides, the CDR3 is TGCGCCAGCAGTGAAGACAGGTGGAAGGCAGATACGCAGTATTTT. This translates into CASSEDRWKADTQYF.

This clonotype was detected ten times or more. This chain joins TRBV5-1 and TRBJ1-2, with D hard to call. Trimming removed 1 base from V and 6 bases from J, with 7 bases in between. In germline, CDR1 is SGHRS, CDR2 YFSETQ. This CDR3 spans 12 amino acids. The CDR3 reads CASSLFGDGYTF. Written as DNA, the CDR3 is TGCGCCAGCAGCTTGTTTGGGGATGGCTACACCTTC.

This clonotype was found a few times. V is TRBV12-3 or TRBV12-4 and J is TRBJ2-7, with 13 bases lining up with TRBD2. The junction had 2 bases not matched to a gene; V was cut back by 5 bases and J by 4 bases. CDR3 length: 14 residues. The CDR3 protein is CASSRTSGGYEQYF. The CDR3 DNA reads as TGTGCCAGCAGTAGGACTAGCGGGGGTTACGAGCAGTACTTC.

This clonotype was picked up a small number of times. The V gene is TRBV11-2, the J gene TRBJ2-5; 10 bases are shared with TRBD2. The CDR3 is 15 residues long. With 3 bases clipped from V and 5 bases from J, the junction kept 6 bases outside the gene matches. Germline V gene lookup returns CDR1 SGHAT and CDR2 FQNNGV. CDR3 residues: CASSFRTSGVETQYF. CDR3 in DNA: TGTGCCAGCAGCTTTAGAACTAGCGGGGTCGAGACCCAGTACTTC.

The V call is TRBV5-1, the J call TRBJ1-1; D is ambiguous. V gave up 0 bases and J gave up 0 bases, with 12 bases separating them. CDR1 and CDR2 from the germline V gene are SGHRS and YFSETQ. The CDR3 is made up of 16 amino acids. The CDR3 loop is CASSLDPGGMNTEAFF. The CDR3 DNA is TGCGCCAGCAGCTTGGACCCAGGTGGCATGAACACTGAAGCTTTCTTT.

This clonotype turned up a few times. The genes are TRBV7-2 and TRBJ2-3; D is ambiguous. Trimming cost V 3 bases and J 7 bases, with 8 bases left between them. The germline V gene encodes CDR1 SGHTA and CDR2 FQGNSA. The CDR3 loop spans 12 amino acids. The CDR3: CASSFQGNTQYF. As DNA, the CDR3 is TGTGCCAGCAGCTTCCAAGGGAATACGCAGTATTTT.

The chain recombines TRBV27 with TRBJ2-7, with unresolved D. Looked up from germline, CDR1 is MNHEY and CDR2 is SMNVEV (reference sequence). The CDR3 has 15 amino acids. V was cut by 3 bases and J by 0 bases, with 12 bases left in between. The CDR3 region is CASSFDSSSSYEQYF. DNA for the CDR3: TGTGCCAGCAGTTTTGATTCCTCCAGCTCCTACGAGCAGTACTTC.

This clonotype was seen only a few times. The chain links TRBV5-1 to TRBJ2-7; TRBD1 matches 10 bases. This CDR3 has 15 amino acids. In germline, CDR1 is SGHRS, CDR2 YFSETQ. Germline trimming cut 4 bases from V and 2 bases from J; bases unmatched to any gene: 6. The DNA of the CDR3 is TGCGCCAGCAGCCTGGGACAGGGGCTAACCTACGAGCAGTACTTC. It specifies CASSLGQGLTYEQYF.

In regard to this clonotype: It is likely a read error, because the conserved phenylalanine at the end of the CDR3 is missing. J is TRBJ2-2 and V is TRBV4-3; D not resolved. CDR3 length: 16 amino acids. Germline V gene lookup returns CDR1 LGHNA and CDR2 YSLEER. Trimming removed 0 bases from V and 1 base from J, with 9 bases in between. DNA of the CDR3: TGCGCCAGCAGCCAAGATCTCTATAGGAACACCGGGGAGCTGTTTTCT. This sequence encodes CASSQDLYRNTGELFS.

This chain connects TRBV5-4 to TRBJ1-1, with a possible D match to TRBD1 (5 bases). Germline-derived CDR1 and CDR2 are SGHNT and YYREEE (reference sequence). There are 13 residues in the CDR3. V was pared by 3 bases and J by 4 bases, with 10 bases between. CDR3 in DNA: TGTGCCAGCAGCTCCGGACATGTCACTGAAGCTTTCTTT. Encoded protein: CASSSGHVTEAFF. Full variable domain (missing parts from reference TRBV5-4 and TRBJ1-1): ETGVTQSPTHLIKTRGQQVTLRCSSQSGHNTVSWYQQALGQGPQFIFQYYREEENGRGNFPPRFSGLQFPNYSSELNVNALELDDSALYLCASSSGHVTEAFFGQGTRLTVV.

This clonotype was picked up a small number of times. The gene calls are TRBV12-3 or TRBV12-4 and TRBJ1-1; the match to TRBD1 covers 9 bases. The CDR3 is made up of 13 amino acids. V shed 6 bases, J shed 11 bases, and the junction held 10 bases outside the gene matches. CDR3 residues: CASRSTGGDKAFF. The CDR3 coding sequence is TGTGCCAGCAGATCCACAGGGGGCGATAAGGCTTTCTTT.

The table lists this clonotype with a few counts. The chain's CDR3 is CASSGTSGRAAQYF. CDR3 nucleotides: TGTGCCAGCAGCGGGACTAGCGGGAGGGCGGCGCAGTATTTT. This chain uses TRBV7-8 with TRBJ2-3; 16 bases map to TRBD2. The CDR3 sequence is 14 residues long. V lost 5 bases, J lost 10 bases, and 3 bases stayed unmatched. Germline values: CDR1 SGHVS, CDR2 FQNEAQ.